This T cell receptor (beta chain) comes out of a study of post-analysis software for immune sequencing data. Study-wide background: Relapsing-remitting, secondary progressive and progressive-relapsing forms of multiple sclerosis all featured among disease courses.

Study findings and constraints: The F measure placed samples prepared in the same batch into strongly shared clusters. Normalized Chao1 diversity in multiple sclerosis patients fell significantly below that of controls. Controls showed lower frequencies than patients for roughly five TRBV segments, and TRBV5-6, TRBV5-1 and TRBV20-1 were among these.

Tagging with unique molecular identifiers was a feature of the TCR beta cDNA libraries. There were about 0.95 to 11 million T cells, and about half a million cDNA molecules came from them. TCRdb independently ran MiXCR on the PCR reads; one entry per CDR3 protein. The table records over 700,000 distinct CDR3 sequences, about 32% of them present only once. Points on this clonotype: What it binds is unknown.

The germline CDR1 and CDR2 sequences are SGHKS and YYEKEE (reference sequence). Trimming removed 1 base from V and 2 bases from J, with 13 bases in between. This CDR3 comprises 15 residues. This receptor was obtained from a girl aged 10 to 17 with multiple sclerosis. The V gene is TRBV5-5, the J gene TRBJ2-7; D is possibly TRBD1 (6 bases). Sequences were obtained from blood. The CDR3 region is CASSLSTGTPYEQYF. The CDR3 DNA is TGTGCCAGCAGCTTGTCAACAGGGACCCCCTACGAGCAGTACTTC.